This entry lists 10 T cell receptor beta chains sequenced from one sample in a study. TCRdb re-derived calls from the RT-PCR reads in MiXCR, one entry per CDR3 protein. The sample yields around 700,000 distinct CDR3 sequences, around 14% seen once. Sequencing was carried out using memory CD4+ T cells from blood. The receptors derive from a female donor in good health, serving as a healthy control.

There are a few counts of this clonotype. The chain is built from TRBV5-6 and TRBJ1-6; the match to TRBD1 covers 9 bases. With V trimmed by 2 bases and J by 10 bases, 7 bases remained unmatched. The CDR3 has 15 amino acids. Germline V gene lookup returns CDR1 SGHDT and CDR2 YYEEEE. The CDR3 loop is CASSFNRGLGSPLHF. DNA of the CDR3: TGTGCCAGCAGCTTCAACAGGGGGCTGGGGTCACCCCTCCACTTT.

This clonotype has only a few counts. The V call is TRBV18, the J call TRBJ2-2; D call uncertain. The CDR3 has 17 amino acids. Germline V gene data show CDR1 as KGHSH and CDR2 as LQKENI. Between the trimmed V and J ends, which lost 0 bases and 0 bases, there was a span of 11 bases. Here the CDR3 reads CASSPPSFGTNTGELFF. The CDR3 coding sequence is TGTGCCAGCTCACCACCTAGCTTCGGTACGAACACCGGGGAGCTGTTTTTT.

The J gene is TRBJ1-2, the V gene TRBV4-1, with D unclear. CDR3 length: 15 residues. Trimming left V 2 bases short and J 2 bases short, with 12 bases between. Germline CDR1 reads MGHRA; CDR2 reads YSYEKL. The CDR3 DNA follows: TGCGCCAGCAGCCAACTGACGGGAGTCAACTATGGCTACACCTTC. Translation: CASSQLTGVNYGYTF.

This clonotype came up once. CDR3 sequence: CSARLPADSTPLHF. The CDR3, as DNA: TGCAGTGCTAGACTACCGGCAGACTCTACACCCCTCCACTTT. This chain uses TRBV20-1 with TRBJ1-6; D gene ambiguous. There are 14 residues in the CDR3. V gave up 2 bases and J gave up 11 bases, with 16 bases separating them. CDR1 is DFQATT and CDR2 is SNEGSKA in the germline V gene (reference sequence).

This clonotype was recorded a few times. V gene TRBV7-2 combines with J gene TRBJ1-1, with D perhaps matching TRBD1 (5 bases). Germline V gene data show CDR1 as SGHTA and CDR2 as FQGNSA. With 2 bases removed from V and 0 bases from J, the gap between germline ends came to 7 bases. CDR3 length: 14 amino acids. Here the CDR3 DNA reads TGTGCCAGCAGCTTAAAAGGGGTGAACACTGAAGCTTTCTTT. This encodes CASSLKGVNTEAFF.

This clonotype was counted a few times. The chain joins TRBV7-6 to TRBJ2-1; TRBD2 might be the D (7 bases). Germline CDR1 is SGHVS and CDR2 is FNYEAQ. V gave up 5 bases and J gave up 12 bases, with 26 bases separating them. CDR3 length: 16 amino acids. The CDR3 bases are TGTGCCAGCAGCCTCCAGACAACAGGGACAAGGGGGGGGCAGTTCTTC. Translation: CASSLQTTGTRGGQFF. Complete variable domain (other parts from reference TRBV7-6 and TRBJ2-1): GAGVSQSPRYKVTKRGQDVALRCDPISGHVSLYWYRQALGQGPEFLTYFNYEAQQDKSGLPNDRFSAERPEGSISTLTIQRTEQRDSAMYRCASSLQTTGTRGGQFFGPGTRLTVL.

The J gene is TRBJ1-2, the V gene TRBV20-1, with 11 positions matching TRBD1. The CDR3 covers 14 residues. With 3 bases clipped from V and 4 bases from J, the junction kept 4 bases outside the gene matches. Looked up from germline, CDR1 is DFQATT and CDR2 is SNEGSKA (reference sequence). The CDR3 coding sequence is TGCAGTGCTAGGGGGGACAGGGGGGCCTATGGCTACACCTTC. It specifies CSARGDRGAYGYTF.

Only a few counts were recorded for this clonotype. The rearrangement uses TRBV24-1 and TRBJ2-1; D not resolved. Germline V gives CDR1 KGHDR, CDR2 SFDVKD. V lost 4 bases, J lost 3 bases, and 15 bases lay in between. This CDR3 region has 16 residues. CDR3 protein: CATSEFDTQDYNEQFF. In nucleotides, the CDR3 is TGTGCCACCAGTGAGTTTGACACCCAGGACTACAATGAGCAGTTCTTC.

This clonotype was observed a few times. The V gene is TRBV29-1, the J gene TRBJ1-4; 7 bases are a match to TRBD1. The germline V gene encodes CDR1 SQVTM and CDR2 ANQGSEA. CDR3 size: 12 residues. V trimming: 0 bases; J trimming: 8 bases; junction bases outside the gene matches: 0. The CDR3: CSVEDRGEKLFF. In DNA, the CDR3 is TGCAGCGTTGAAGACAGGGGGGAAAAACTGTTTTTT.

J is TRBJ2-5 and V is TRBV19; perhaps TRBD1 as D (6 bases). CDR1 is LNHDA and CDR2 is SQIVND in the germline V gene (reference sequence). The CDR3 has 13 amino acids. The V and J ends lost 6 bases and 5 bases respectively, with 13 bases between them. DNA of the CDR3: TGTGCCAGTAGACCCGAGGGGGTCGAGACCCAGTACTTC. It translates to CASRPEGVETQYF.